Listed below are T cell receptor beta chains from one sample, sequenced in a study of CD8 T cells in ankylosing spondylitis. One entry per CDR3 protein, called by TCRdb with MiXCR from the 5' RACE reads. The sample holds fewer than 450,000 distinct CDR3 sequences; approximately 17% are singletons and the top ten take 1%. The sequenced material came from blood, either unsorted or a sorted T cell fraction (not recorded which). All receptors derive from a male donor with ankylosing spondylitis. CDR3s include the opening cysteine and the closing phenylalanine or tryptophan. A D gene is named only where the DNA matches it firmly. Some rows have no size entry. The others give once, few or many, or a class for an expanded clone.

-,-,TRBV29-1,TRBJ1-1,CSVVPGTNEAFF,TGCAGCGTTGTCCCGGGGACGAATGAAGCTTTCTTT
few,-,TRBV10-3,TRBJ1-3,CAIRSGTSENTIYF,TGTGCCATCAGGTCCGGGACCTCGGAAAACACCATATATTTT
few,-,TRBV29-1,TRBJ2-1,CSVYLGSSYNEQFF,TGCAGCGTTTATTTGGGAAGCTCCTACAATGAGCAGTTCTTC
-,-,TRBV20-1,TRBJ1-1,CSASGALTEAFF,TGCAGTGCTAGCGGGGCCCTCACTGAAGCTTTCTTT
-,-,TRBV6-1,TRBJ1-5,CASSEEGENDQPQHF,TGTGCCAGCAGTGAGGAGGGGGAAAATGATCAGCCCCAGCATTTT
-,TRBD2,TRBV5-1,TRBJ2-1,CASSLSGRDDNELFF,TGCGCCAGCAGCCTTAGCGGGAGGGATGACAATGAGCTGTTCTTC
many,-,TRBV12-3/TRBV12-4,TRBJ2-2,CASSPQASVELFF,TGTGCCAGCAGTCCCCAAGCTAGCGTTGAGCTGTTTTTT
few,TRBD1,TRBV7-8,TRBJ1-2,CASSLEGTGAIYGYTF,TGTGCCAGCAGCTTAGAGGGGACAGGGGCCATCTATGGCTACACCTTC
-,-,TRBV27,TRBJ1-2,CASALLGVQGINYGYTF,TGTGCCAGCGCCTTACTTGGGGTCCAAGGGATAAACTATGGCTACACCTTC
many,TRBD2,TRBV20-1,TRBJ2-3,CSASPLAGGGTDTQYF,TGCAGTGCTTCCCCCCTAGCGGGAGGTGGCACAGATACGCAGTATTTT
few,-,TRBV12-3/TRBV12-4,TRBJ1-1,CASSFWTKGNTEAFF,TGTGCCAGCAGTTTTTGGACCAAGGGGAACACTGAAGCTTTCTTT
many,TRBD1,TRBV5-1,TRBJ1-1,CASRNDRGIGTEAFF,TGCGCCAGCAGGAACGACAGGGGTATTGGGACTGAAGCTTTCTTT
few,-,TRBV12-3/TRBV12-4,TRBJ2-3,CASSFTNSRSDTQYF,TGTGCCAGCAGTTTCACGAATAGCCGGTCAGATACGCAGTATTTT
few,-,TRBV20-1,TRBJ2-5,CSALQGSETQYF,TGCAGTGCTCTTCAGGGGAGCGAGACCCAGTACTTC
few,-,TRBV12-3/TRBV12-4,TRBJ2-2,CASSLAALGRPTGELFF,TGTGCCAGCAGTTTAGCCGCTTTGGGACGCCCCACCGGGGAGCTGTTTTTT
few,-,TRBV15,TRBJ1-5,CATSIERRQPQHF,TGTGCCACCAGCATCGAGAGGAGGCAGCCCCAGCATTTT
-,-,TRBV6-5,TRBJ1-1,CATGRVNTEAFF,TGTGCCACGGGGAGGGTGAACACTGAAGCTTTCTTT
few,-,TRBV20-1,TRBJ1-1,CSASLGGNTEAFF,TGCAGTGCCTCCCTGGGAGGGAACACTGAAGCTTTCTTT
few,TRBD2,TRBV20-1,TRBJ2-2,CSATLGTSDTGELFF,TGCAGTGCTACCCTTGGGACTAGCGACACCGGGGAGCTGTTTTTT
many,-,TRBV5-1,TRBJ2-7,CASSLDGIPYEQYF,TGCGCCAGCAGCTTGGACGGAATACCCTACGAGCAGTACTTC